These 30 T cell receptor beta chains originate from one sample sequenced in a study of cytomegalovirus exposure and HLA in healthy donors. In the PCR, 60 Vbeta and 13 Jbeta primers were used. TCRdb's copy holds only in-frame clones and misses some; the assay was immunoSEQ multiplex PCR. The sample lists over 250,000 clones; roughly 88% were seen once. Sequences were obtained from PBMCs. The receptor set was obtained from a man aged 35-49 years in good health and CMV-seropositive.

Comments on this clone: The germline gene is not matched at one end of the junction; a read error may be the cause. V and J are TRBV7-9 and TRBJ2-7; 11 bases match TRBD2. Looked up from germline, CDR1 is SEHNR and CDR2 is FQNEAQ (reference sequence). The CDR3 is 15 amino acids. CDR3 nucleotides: TGTTCCAGCAGTCCAGGAGGGCTAGCGGGAGGTGAGCAGTACTTC. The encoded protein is CSSSPGGLAGGEQYF.

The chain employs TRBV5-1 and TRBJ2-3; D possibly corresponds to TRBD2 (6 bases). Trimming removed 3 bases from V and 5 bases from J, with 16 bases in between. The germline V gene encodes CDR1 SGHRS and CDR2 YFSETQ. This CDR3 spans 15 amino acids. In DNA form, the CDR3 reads TGCGCCAGCAGCTGGAGGGGATCGGGCGTAGATACGCAGTATTTT. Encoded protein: CASSWRGSGVDTQYF.

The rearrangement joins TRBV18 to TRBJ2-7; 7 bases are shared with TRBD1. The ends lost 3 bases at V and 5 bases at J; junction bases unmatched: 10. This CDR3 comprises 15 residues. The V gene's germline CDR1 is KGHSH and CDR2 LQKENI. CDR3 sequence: CASSPRQGRTHEQYF. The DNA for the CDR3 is TGTGCCAGCTCACCCCGACAGGGAAGGACCCACGAGCAGTACTTC.

This chain's CDR3 is CASSRPVGGREEGEQFF. In DNA, the CDR3 is TGTGCCAGCAGTCGTCCGGTGGGTGGGCGGGAGGAAGGTGAGCAGTTCTTC. The V gene is TRBV28, the J gene TRBJ2-1; TRBD2 matches at 8 bases. V lost 5 bases and J lost 9; bases outside the gene matches: 18. Germline assignment: CDR1 MDHEN and CDR2 SYDVKM. The CDR3 is made up of 17 amino acids.

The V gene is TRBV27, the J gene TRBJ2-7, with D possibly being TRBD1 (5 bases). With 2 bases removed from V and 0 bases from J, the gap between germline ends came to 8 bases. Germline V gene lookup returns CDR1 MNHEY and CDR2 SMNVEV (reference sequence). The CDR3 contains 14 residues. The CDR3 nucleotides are TGTGCCAGCAGTTTAAGACAGCCCTCCTACGAGCAGTACTTC. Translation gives CASSLRQPSYEQYF.

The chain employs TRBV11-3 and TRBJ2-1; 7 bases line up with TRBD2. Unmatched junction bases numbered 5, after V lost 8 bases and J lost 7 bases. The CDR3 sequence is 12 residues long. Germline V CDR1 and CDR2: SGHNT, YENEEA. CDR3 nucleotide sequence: TGTGCCAGCGCGGGAGTGGAAAATGAGCAGTTCTTC. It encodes CASAGVENEQFF.

The CDR3 sequence is CASSPQREGSYEQYF. The CDR3 bases are TGTGCCAGCTCACCACAGCGGGAGGGCTCCTACGAGCAGTACTTC. The V and J genes are TRBV18 and TRBJ2-7; 10 bases align to TRBD2. This CDR3 is built from 15 residues. Losses at the gene ends were 1 base for V and 0 bases for J; bases not matched to a gene: 0. Germline CDR1 and CDR2: KGHSH and LQKENI.

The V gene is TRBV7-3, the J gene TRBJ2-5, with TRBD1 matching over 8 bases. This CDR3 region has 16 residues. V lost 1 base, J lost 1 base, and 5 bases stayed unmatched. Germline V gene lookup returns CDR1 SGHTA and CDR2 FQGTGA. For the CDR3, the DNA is TGTGCCAGCAGCTTAATCGGCCAGGGGGCCCAAGAGACCCAGTACTTC. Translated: CASSLIGQGAQETQYF.

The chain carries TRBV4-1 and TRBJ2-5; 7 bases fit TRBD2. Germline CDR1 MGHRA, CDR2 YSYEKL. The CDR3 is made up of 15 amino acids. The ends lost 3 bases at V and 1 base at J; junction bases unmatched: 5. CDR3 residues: CASSQVAGRQETQYF. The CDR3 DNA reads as TGCGCCAGCAGCCAGGTAGCGGGTCGCCAAGAGACCCAGTACTTC.

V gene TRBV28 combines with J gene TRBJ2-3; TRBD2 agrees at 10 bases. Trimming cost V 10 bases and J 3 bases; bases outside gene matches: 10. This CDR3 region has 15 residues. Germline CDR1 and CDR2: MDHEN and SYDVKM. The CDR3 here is CAISSGSGGTDTQYF. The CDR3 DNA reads TGTGCCATCTCGAGCGGTAGCGGGGGGACAGATACGCAGTATTTT.

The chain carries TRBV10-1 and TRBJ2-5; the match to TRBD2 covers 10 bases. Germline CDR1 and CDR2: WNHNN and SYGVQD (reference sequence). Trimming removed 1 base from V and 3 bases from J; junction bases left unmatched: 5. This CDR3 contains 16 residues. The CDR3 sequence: CASSELSGRAEETQYF. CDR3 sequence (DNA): TGCGCCAGCAGTGAGTTGAGCGGGAGGGCCGAAGAGACCCAGTACTTC.

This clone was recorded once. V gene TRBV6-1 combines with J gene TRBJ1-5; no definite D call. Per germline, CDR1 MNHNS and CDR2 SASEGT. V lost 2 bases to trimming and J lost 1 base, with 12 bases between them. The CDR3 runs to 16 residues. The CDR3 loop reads CASSESRGRSNQPQHF. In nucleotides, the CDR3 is TGTGCCAGCAGTGAAAGTCGGGGAAGGAGCAATCAGCCCCAGCATTTT.

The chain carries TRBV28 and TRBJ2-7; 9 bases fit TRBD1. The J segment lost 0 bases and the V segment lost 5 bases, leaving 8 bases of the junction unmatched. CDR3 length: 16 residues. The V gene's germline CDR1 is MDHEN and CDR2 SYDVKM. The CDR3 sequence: CASSAPGTGRSYEQYF. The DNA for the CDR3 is TGTGCCAGCAGTGCGCCCGGGACAGGGCGCTCCTACGAGCAGTACTTC.

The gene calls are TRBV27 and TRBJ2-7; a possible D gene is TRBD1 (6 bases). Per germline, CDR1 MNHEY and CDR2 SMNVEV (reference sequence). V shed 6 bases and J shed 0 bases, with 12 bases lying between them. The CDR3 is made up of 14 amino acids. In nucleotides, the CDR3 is TGTGCCAGCAGCACCAGGGGAAGCTCCTACGAGCAGTACTTC. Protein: CASSTRGSSYEQYF.

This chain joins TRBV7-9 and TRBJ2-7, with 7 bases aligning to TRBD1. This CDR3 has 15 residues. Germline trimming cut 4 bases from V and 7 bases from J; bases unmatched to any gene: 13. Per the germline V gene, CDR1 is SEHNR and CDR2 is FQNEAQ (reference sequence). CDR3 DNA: TGTGCCAGCAGCTGGACAGGCGACAAATCGCGGGAGCAGTACTTC. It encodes CASSWTGDKSREQYF.

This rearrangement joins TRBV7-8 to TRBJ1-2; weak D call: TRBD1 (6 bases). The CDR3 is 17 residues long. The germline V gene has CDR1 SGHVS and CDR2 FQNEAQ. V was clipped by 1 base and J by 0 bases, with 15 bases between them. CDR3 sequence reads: CASSLGGQGYSNYGYTF. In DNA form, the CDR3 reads TGTGCCAGCAGCTTAGGGGGGCAGGGGTACTCTAACTATGGCTACACCTTC.

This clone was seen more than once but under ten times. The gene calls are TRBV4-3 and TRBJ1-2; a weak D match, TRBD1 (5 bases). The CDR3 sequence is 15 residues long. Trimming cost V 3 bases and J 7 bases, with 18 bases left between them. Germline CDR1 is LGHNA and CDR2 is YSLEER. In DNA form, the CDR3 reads TGCGCCAGCAGCCACGGGGGTGGGGAGTCGACTGGCTACACCTTC. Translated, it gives CASSHGGGESTGYTF.

For the CDR3, the DNA is TGTGCCTGGAGACGAATAGCGGGAGCGGCCGAGCAGTACTTC. Translation gives CAWRRIAGAAEQYF. V and J are TRBV30 and TRBJ2-7; 9 nucleotides agree with TRBD2. The CDR3 is 14 residues long. Germline V gene lookup returns CDR1 GTSNPN and CDR2 SVGIG (reference sequence). V shed 3 bases, J shed 6 bases, and the junction held 9 bases outside the gene matches.

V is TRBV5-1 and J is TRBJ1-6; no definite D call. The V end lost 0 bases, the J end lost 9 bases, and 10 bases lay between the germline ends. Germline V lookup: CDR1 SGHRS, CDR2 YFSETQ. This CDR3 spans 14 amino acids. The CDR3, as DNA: TGCGCCAGCAGCTTGGAAGGAGGATTTTCACCCCTCCACTTT. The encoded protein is CASSLEGGFSPLHF. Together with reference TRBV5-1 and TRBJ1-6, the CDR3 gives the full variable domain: KAGVTQTPRYLIKTRGQQVTLSCSPISGHRSVSWYQQTPGQGLQFLFEYFSETQRNKGNFPGRFSGRQFSNSRSEMNVSTLELGDSALYLCASSLEGGFSPLHFGNGTRLTVT.

The CDR3 region is CSTAAGQGTDTQYF. CDR3 nucleotides: TGCAGCACCGCCGCGGGACAGGGCACAGATACGCAGTATTTT. The V and J genes are TRBV29-1 and TRBJ2-3; 8 bases are shared with TRBD1. Germline lookup yields CDR1 SQVTM and CDR2 ANQGSEA. The CDR3 is made up of 14 amino acids. The V gene end was trimmed by 8 bases and the J gene end by 1 base; junction bases not matched to a gene: 8.

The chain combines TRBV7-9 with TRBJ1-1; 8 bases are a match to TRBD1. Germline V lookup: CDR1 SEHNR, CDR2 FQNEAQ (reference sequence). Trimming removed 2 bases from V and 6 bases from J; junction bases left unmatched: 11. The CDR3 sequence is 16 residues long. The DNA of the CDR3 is TGTGCCAGCAGCTTACTAAGACAGGGGCAGTTTGCTGAAGCTTTCTTT. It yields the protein CASSLLRQGQFAEAFF.

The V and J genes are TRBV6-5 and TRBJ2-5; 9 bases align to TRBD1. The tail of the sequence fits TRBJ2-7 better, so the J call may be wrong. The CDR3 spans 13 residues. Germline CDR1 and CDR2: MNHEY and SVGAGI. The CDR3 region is CATAGTGNYEQYF. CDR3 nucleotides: TGTGCCACCGCCGGGACAGGGAACTACGAGCAGTACTTC.

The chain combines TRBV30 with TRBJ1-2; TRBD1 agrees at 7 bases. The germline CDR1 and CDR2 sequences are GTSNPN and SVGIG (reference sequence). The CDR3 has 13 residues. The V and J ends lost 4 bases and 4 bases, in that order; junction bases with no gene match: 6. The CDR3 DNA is TGTGCCTGGACCCAAGGGACAGCCTATGGCTACACCTTC. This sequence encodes CAWTQGTAYGYTF.

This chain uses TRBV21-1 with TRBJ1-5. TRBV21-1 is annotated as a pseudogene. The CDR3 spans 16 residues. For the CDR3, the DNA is TGTGCCAGCAGCAATTGGGGGGGGTGGCGCAATCAGCCCCAGCATTTT. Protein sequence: CASSNWGGWRNQPQHF.

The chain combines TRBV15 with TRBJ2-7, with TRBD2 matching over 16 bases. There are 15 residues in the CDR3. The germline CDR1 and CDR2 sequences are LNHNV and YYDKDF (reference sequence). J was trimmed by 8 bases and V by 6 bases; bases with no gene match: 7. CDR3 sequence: CATSQGTSGRGQQYF. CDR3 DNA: TGTGCCACCAGTCAGGGGACTAGCGGGAGGGGTCAGCAGTACTTC.

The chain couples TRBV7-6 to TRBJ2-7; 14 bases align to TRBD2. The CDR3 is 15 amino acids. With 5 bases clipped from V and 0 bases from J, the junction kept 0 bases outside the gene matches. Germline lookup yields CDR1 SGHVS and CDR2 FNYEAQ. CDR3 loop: CASSGTSGSSYEQYF. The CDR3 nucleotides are TGTGCCAGCAGCGGGACTAGCGGGAGCTCCTACGAGCAGTACTTC.

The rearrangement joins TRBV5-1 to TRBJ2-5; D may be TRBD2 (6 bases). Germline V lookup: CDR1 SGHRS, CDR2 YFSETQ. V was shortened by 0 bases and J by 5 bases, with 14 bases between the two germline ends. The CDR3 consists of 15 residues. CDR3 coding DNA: TGCGCCAGCAGCTTGGACTCGACTAGACGGGAGACCCAGTACTTC. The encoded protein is CASSLDSTRRETQYF.

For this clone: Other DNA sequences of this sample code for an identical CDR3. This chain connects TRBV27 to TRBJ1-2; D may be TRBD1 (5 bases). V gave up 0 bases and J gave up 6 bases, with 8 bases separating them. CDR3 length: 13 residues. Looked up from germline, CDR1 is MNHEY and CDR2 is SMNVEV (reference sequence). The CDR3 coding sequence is TGTGCCAGCAGTTTATCGTCGGGGGATGGCTACACCTTC. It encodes CASSLSSGDGYTF.

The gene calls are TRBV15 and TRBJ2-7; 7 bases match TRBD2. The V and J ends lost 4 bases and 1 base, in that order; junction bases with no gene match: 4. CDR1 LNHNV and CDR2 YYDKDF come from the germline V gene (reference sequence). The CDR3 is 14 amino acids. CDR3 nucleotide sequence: TGTGCCACCAGCACTTCTAGCGGATCCTACGAGCAGTACTTC. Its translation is CATSTSSGSYEQYF.

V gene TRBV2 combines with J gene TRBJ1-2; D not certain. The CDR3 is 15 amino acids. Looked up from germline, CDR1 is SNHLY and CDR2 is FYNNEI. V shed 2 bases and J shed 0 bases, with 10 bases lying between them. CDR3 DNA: TGTGCCAGCAGTGAACTGAGGGCGGCTAACTATGGCTACACCTTC. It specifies CASSELRAANYGYTF.